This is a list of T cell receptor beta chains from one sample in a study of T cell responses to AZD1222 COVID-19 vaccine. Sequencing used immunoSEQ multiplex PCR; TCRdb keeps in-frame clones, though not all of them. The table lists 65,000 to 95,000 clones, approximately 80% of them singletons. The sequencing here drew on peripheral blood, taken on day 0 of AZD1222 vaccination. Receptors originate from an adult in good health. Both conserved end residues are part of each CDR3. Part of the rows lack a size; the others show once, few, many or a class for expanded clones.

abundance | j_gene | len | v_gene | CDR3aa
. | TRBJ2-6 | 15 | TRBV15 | CATSLRGTGANVLTF
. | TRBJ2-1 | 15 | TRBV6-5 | CASSLSVTYYNEQFF
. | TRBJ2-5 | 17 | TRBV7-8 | CASSLFRRVAGEETQYF
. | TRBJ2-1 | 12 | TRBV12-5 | CASLIDQGEQFF
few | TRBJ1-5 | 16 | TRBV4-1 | CASSQEHYGGNQPQHF
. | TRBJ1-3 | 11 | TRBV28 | CASRYSNGIYF
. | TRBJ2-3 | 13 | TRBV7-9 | CATQNPSTDTQYF
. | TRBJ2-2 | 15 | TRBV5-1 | CASSLGQGGTGELFF
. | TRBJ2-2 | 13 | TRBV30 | CAWSVGSTGELFF
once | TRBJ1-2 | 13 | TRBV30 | CAWSQGAGYGYTF
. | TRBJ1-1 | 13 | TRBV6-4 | CASSLTGGTEAFF
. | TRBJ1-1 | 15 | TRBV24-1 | CATSDRTGGSTEAFF
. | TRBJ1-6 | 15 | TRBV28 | CASIPPPGQGSPLHF
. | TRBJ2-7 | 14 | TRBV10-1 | CARTWAVSSYEQYF
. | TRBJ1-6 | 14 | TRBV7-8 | CASSLGQGSSPLHF
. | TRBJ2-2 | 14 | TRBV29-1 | CSVGSSGSTGELFF
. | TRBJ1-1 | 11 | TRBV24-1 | CATRGRTEAFF
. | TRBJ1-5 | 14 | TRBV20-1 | CSANEGMVNQPQHF
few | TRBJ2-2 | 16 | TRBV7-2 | CASSLGTSGRIGELFF
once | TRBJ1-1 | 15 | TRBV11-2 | CASSLGRPWETEAFF
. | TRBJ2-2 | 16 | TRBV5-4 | CASSLGQGAYTGELFF
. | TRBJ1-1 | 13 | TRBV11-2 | CASSLDGRVEAFF
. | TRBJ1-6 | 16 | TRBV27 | CASSLASGTVSSPLHF
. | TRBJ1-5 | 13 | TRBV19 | CASSIDQYLPQHF
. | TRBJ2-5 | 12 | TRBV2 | CASSTGDETQYF
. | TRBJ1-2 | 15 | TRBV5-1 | CASSLSDTRNDGYTF
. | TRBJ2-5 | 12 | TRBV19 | CASSLIQETQYF
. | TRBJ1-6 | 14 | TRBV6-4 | CASSDQDRGSPLHF
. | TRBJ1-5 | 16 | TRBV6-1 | CASSEAATGWNQPQHF
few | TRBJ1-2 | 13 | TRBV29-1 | CSVETGRDYGYTF
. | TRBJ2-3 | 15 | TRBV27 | CASRDRGRGTDTQYF
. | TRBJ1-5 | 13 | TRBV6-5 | CAARLQGNQPQHF
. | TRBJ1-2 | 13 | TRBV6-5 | CASRGQGSEGYTF
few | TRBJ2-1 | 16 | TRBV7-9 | CASSLAGVGLVNEQFF
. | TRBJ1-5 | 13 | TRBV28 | CASSLDSNQPQHF
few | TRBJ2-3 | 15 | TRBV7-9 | CASSLSTGGLNTQYF
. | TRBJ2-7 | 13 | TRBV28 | CASNHGGGSEQYF
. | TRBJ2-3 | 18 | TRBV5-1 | CASSSRTLAGTRTDTQYF
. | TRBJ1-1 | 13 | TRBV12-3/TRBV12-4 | CASSRTRSTEAFF
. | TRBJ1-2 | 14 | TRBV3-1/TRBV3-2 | CASSQGGQGAGYTF
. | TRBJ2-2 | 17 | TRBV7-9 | CASSGTSGRTRTGELFF
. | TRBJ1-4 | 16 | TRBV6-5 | CASSYHRGSPNEKLFF